The entry below gives a single T cell receptor beta chain sequence along with its context. The clone's antigen remains unknown. Base qualities are not at hand, and no much larger clone is one base apart. The sample belongs to a study of blood T cell repertoires in COVID-19 (dated by TCRdb to 2018 to 2021). In terms of the full investigation: Samples from collaborators originated in the United States, Italy and Spain and spanned both the acute and convalescent phases of COVID-19. The dataset comprised deeply sampled blood TCRbeta repertoires from subjects exposed to, actively infected with, or recovered from COVID-19. The material from the prospective study consisted of cDNA or gDNA derived from T cells, B-cell-depleted T cells, or PBMCs. The repertoires were released in a freely available public database meant as a resource for research on the immune response to SARS-CoV-2. Samples were obtained from the ongoing ImmuneRACE study (first 160 participants) and from some 1,200 subjects provided by 6 global collaborators. Where HLA class I and class II types were available, the types were taken from metadata supplied by the sample provider, not from assay-based typing. Sample metadata almost always included a de-identified subject ID, COVID-19 status, age in years and sex.

The CDR3 measures 13 amino acids from cysteine to phenylalanine. Only CDR3 DNA remains: 39 bases, in frame from the first base. The CDR1 and CDR2 encoded by the germline V gene (reference sequence) are LGHDT and YNNKEL. V is pared back by 4 bases and J by 7 bases, with 10 bases lying between the germline termini. The immunoSEQ Assay, a bias-controlled multiplex PCR, was used to amplify TCRbeta CDR3 regions from genomic DNA. As for the authors' bioinformatics: The number of nucleated cells in each sample was estimated from the amplification of reference gene primers within the assay. Sequence reads were collapsed and filtered to measure the absolute abundance of every unique TCRbeta CDR3 rearrangement. For each sample, productive Simpson clonality was calculated by taking the square root of Simpson's diversity index across productive rearrangements. TCRdb stores this immuneACCESS table with in-frame sequences only. Part of the clones is absent; in the studies checked, under half of the shortfall reflects unresolved V genes, and no reason is known for the rest. V, J and clone size are those of that table, while D and trimming were read from the DNA. This sample comprises 200,000 to 300,000 clones, around 83% of them detected only once. Roughly 2% of the sample comes from the top ten.

Samples from volunteer blood donors who had recovered from COVID-19 were contributed by a second Seattle source. Each collaborating institution followed its own protocols to collect whole blood in K2EDTA tubes. Collaborator samples were shipped for TCRbeta analysis as frozen whole blood, isolated PBMCs, or DNA extracted from either sample type. General findings and caveats noted by the study authors: How much clinical and demographic metadata was included differed by source and by participant, and the metadata was provided uncurated.

This clonotype was obtained from a man aged 25 to 45 who had recovered from COVID-19. The chain joins TRBV3-1 (or the pseudogene TRBV3-2) to TRBJ2-2; no confident D gene assignment can be made. Material for sequencing was peripheral blood. The nucleotides read TGTGCCAGCAGCCCCAGCGAGAACGGGGAGCTGTTTTTT. It codes for CASSPSENGELFF.